This record looks at one TCR beta chain sequence and its context. What it binds is not known. V dropped 4 bases and J dropped 6 bases, with 13 bases sitting between them. This CDR3 has 14 amino acids. Germline lookup yields CDR1 MNHNY and CDR2 SVGAGI (reference sequence). Sequencing used immunoSEQ multiplex PCR; TCRdb keeps in-frame clones, though not all of them. The data hold 100,000 to 130,000 clones, with approximately 90% observed a single time. The data derive from a study of T cell responses to AZD1222 COVID-19 vaccine. Study-wide results and limits: The study sampled repertoires only after the peak T cell response. Of the AZD1222 recipients, only 5 or 6 were seropositive at baseline. Most donors were white British and more were female, and clonal diversity was possibly underestimated.

This clonotype was sampled from an adult in good health. The J gene is TRBJ1-5, the V gene TRBV6-6; D is unclear. The sequencing here drew on peripheral blood, taken on day 0 of MenACWY control vaccination. In DNA form, the CDR3 reads TGTGCCAGCAGTTCCCTCGCAGTCATTCAGCCCCAGCATTTT. Protein sequence: CASSSLAVIQPQHF.